Sequencing of this T cell receptor beta chain was carried out in a study of CD8 T cells in ankylosing spondylitis. Study conclusions and caveats: Eight or nine highly homologous variants made up a TCR beta motif that seemed to typify ankylosing spondylitis blood.

The TCR beta libraries were generated through quantitative 5'-RACE incorporating molecular barcodes. TCRdb re-analysed the 5' RACE reads in MiXCR, keeping a single row per CDR3 protein. The sample shows about 240,000 distinct CDR3 sequences, approximately 9% of them seen only once. This clonotype was counted ten times or more. Its target is not known. Sequencing was performed on blood, either unsorted or a sorted T cell fraction (not recorded which). This TCR derives from a male donor with ankylosing spondylitis or in good health (not recorded which).

CDR3 residues: CSARDLAGDRNTQYF. Written as DNA, the CDR3 is TGCAGTGCTAGAGATCTCGCGGGAGATCGCAATACGCAGTATTTT. The chain employs TRBV20-1 and TRBJ2-3; 7 nucleotides agree with TRBD2. The germline V gene encodes CDR1 DFQATT and CDR2 SNEGSKA (reference sequence). V lost 0 bases and J lost 7; bases outside the gene matches: 10. The CDR3 has 15 amino acids.